The 2 T cell receptor beta chains given below trace back to one sample, sequenced in a study of blood T cells in healthy people across ages. Sample-barcoded 5' priming and a J-beta primer mix drove a second PCR of roughly 7 to 11 cycles. MiXCR, applied by TCRdb to the 5' RACE reads, yields one record per CDR3 protein. The sample consists of about 780,000 distinct CDR3 sequences, about 45% of them appearing once. Sequencing used blood. The source is an elderly man in good health.

This clonotype has a handful of counts. The rearrangement joins TRBV12-3 or TRBV12-4 to TRBJ1-5; TRBD1 matches at 9 bases. The CDR3 loop spans 19 amino acids. V was pared by 3 bases and J by 2 bases, with 14 bases of the junction left unmatched. CDR3: CASSLPGTGIIGGNQPQHF. The CDR3 DNA reads as TGTGCCAGCAGTTTGCCCGGGACAGGGATAATCGGTGGCAATCAGCCCCAGCATTTT.

At least ten counts were recorded for this clonotype. The rearrangement joins TRBV29-1 to TRBJ1-1, with 7 positions matching TRBD1. The CDR3 has 12 residues. The V and J ends lost 8 bases and 1 base, in that order; junction bases with no gene match: 4. The germline gives CDR1 SQVTM, CDR2 ANQGSEA. The CDR3 DNA is TGCAGCTTCAGACAGGGGAACACTGAAGCTTTCTTT. This gives the protein CSFRQGNTEAFF.